A few counts support the clone carrying this T cell receptor (beta chain). The data stem from a study of sequential checkpoint blockade in melanoma. Study-wide context: Patients were randomized 1:1 to nivolumab-then-ipilimumab or ipilimumab-then-nivolumab first-line.

TCRdb's copy holds only in-frame clones and misses some; the assay was immunoSEQ multiplex PCR. Counted here are roughly 12,000 clones, about 71% occurring once; the ten biggest clones make up 22%. The treatment was: randomized to nivolumab then ipilimumab (arm A) or the reverse (arm B). Live CD3+CD8+ CD19− CD56− cells were sorted from PBMCs. CDR1 LGHNA and CDR2 YNFKEQ come from the germline V gene. V lost 0 bases and J 3 bases, leaving 9 bases between the germline ends. This CDR3 contains 15 residues. Here the sequenced sample was CD8+ T cells sorted from blood (inferred from file names), taken from a patient given nivolumab and ipilimumab in sequence. The sequence derives from a human donor with melanoma. The J gene is TRBJ2-1, the V gene TRBV4-2; D uncertain. The CDR3 DNA follows: TGTGCCAGCAGCCAAGAACCTAAACTCTACAATGAGCAGTTCTTC. It yields the protein CASSQEPKLYNEQFF.